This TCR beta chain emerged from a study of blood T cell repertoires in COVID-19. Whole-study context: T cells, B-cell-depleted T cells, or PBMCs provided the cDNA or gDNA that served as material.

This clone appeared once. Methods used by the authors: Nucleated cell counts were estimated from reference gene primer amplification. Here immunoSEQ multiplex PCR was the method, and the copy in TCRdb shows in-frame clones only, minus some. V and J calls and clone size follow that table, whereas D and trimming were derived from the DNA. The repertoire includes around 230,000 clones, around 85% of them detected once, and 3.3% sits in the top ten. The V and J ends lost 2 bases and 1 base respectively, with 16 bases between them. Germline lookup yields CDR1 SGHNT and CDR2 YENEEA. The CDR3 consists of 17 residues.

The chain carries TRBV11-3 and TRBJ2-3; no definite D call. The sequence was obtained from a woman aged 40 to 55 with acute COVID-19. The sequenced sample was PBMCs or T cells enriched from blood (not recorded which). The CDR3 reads CASSLPRNPSGTDTQYF. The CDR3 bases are TGTGCCAGCAGCTTACCCCGGAACCCGAGCGGCACAGATACGCAGTATTTT.